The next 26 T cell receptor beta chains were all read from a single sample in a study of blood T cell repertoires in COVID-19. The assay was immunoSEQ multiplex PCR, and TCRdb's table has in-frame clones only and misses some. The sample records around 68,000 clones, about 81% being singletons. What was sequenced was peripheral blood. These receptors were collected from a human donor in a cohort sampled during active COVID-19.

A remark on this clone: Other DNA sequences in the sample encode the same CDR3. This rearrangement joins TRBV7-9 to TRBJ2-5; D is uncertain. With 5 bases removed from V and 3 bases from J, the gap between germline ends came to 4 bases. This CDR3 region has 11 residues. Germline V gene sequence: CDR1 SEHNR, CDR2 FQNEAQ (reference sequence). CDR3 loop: CASSPKETQYF. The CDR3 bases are TGTGCCAGCAGCCCAAAAGAGACCCAGTACTTC.

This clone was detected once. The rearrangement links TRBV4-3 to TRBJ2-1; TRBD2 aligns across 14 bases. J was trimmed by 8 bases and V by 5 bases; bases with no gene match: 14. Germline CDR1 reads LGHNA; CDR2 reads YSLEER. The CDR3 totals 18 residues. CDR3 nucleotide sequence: TGCGCCAGCAGCTCCCTAGGTGGGACTAGCGGGAGAGGGTATGAGCAGTTCTTC. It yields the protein CASSSLGGTSGRGYEQFF.

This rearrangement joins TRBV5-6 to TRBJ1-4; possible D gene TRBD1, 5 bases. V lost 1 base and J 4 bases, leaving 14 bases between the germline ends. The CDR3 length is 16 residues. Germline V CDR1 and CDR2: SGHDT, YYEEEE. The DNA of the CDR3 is TGTGCCAGCAGCTTGACTACAGGAAATTTTAATGAAAAACTGTTTTTT. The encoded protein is CASSLTTGNFNEKLFF.

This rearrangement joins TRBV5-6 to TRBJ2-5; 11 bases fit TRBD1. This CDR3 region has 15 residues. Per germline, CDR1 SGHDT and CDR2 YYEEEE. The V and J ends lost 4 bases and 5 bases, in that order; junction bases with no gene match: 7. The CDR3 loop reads CASSPRTGGSETQYF. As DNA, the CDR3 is TGTGCCAGCAGCCCGAGGACAGGGGGCAGCGAGACCCAGTACTTC.

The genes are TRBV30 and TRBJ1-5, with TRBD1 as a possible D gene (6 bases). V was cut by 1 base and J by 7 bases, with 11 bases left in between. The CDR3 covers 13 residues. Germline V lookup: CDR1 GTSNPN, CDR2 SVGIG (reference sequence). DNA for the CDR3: TGTGCCTGGAGTGGAGGGGGTAGACAGCCCCAGCATTTT. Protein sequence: CAWSGGGRQPQHF.

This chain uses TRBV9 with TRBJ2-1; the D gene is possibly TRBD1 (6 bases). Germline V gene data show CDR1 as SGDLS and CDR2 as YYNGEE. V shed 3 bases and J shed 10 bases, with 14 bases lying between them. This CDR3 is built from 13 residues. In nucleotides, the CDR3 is TGTGCCAGCAGCGCAGGGGATTGGGGGGAGCAGTTCTTC. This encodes CASSAGDWGEQFF.

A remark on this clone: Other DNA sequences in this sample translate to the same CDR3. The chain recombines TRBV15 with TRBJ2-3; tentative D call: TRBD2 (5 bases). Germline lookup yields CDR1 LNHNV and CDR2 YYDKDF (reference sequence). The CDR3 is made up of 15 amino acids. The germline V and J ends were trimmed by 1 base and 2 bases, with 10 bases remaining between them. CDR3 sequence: CATSRGGGLTDTQYF. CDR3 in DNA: TGTGCCACCAGCAGAGGAGGCGGGCTCACAGATACGCAGTATTTT.

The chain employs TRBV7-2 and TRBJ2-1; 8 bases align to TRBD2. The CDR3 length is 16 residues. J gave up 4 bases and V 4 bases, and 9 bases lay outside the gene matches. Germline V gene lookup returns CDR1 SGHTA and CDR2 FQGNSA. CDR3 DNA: TGTGCCAGCAGCTCCTTAGCGGGAACGGGGTACAATGAGCAGTTCTTC. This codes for CASSSLAGTGYNEQFF.

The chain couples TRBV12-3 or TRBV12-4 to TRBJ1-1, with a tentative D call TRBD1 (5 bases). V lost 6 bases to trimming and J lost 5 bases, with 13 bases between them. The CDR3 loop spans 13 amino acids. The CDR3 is CASSLQRGTEAFF. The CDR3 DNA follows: TGTGCCAGCAGCCTCCAAAGGGGAACTGAAGCTTTCTTT.

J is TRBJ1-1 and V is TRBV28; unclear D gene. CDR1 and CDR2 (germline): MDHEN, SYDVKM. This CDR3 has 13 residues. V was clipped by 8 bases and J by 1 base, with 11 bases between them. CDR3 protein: CASLGTENTEAFF. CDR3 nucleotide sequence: TGTGCCAGCCTAGGCACGGAGAACACTGAAGCTTTCTTT.

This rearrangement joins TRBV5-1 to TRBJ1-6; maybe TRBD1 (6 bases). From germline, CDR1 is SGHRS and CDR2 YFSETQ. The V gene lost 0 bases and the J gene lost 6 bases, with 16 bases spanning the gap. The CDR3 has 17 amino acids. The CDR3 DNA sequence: TGCGCCAGCAGCTTGGGGCCCCAGGGGACCGTTAATTCACCCCTCCACTTT. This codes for CASSLGPQGTVNSPLHF.

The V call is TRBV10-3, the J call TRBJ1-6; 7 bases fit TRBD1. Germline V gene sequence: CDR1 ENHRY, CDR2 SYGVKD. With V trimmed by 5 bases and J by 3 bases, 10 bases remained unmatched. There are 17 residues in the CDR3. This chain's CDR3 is CAISPSGTDYYNSPLHF. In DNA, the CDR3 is TGTGCCATCAGTCCCTCCGGGACAGACTACTATAATTCACCCCTCCACTTT.

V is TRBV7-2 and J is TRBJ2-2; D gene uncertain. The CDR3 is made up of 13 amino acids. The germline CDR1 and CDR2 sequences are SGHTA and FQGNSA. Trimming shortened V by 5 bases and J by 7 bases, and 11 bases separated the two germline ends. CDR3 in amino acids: CASSDQVVGELFF. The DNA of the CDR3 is TGTGCCAGCAGCGATCAGGTCGTCGGGGAGCTGTTTTTT.

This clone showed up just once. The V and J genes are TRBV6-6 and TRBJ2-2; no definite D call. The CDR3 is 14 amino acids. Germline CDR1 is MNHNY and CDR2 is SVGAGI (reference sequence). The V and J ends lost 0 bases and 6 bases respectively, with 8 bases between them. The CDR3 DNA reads TGTGCCAGCAGTTACTCAGACAAGGCCGGGGAGCTGTTTTTT. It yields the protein CASSYSDKAGELFF.

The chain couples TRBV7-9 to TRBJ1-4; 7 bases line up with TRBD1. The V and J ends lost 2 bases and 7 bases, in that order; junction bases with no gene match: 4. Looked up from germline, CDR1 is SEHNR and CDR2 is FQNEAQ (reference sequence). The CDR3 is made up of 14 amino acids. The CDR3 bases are TGTGCCAGCAGCTTAACAGGGGCTAGTGAAAAACTGTTTTTT. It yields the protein CASSLTGASEKLFF.

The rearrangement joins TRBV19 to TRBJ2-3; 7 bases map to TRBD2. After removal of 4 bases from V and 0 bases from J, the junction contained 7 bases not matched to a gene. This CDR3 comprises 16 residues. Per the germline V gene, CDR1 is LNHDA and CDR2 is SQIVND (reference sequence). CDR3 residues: CASSTASGLSTDTQYF. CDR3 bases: TGTGCCAGTAGTACGGCTAGCGGACTGAGCACAGATACGCAGTATTTT. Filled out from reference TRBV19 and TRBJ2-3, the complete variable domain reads DGGITQSPKYLFRKEGQNVTLSCEQNLNHDAMYWYRQDPGQGLRLIYYSQIVNDFQKGDIAEGYSVSREKKESFPLTVTSAQKNPTAFYLCASSTASGLSTDTQYFGPGTRLTVL.

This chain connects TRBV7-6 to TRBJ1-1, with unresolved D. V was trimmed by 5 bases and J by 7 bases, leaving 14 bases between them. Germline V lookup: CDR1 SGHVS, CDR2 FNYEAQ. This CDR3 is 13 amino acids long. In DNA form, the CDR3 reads TGTGCCAGCAGCCCTACCGTGTCTAGTGAAGCTTTCTTT. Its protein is CASSPTVSSEAFF.

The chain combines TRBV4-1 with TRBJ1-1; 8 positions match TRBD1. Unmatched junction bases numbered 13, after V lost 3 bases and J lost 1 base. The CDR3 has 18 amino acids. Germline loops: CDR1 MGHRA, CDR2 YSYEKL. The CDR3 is CASSQTYGQGEGNTEAFF. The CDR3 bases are TGCGCCAGCAGCCAGACCTACGGACAGGGTGAAGGGAACACTGAAGCTTTCTTT.

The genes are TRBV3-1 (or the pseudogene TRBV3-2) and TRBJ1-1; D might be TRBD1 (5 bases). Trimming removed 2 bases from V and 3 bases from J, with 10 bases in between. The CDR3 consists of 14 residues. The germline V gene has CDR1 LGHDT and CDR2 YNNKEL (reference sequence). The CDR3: CASSQQGLYTEAFF. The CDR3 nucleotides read TGTGCCAGCAGCCAACAGGGACTCTACACTGAAGCTTTCTTT.

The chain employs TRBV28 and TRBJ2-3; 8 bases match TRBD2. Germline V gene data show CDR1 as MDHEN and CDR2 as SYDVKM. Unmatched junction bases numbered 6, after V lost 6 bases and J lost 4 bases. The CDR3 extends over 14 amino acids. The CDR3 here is CASRTGGGADTQYF. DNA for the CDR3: TGTGCCAGCAGGACCGGGGGGGGCGCAGATACGCAGTATTTT.

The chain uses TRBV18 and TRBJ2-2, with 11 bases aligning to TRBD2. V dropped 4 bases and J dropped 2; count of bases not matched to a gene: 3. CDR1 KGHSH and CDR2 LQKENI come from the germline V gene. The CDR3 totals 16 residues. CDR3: CASSQRLAGNTGELFF. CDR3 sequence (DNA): TGTGCCAGCTCACAGAGACTAGCGGGAAACACCGGGGAGCTGTTTTTT.

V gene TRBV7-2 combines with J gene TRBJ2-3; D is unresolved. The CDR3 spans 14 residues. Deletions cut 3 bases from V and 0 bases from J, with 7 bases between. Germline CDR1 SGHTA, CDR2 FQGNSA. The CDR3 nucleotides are TGTGCCAGCAGCTTTGGCGGTAGCACAGATACGCAGTATTTT. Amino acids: CASSFGGSTDTQYF. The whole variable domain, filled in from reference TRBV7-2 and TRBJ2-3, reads GAGVSQSPSNKVTEKGKDVELRCDPISGHTALYWYRQSLGQGLEFLIYFQGNSAPDKSGLPSDRFSAERTGGSVSTLTIQRTQQEDSAVYLCASSFGGSTDTQYFGPGTRLTVL.

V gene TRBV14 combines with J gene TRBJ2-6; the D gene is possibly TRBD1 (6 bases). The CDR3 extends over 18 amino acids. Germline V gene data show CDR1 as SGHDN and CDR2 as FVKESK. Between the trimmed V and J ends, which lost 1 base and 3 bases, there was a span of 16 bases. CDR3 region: CASSQALDRFFGANVLTF. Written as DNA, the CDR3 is TGTGCCAGCAGCCAAGCGCTTGACAGGTTCTTTGGGGCCAACGTCCTGACTTTC.

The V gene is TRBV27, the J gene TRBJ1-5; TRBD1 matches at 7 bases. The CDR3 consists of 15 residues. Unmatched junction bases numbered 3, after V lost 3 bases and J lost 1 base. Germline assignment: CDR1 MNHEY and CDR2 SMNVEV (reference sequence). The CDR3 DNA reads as TGTGCCAGCAGTTTCGAGGGGGCGAGCAATCAGCCCCAGCATTTT. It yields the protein CASSFEGASNQPQHF.

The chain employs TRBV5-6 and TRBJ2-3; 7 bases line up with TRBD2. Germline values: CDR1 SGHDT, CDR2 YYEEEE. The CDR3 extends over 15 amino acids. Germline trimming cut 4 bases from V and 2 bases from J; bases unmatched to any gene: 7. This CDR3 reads CASSLGAGFTDTQYF. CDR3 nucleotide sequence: TGTGCCAGCAGCCTGGGAGCGGGGTTCACAGATACGCAGTATTTT.

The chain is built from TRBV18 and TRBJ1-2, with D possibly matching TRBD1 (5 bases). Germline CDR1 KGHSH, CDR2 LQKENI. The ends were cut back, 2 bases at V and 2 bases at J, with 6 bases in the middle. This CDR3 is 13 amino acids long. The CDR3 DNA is TGTGCCAGCTCACCAGGGGGGAACTATGGCTACACCTTC. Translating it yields CASSPGGNYGYTF.